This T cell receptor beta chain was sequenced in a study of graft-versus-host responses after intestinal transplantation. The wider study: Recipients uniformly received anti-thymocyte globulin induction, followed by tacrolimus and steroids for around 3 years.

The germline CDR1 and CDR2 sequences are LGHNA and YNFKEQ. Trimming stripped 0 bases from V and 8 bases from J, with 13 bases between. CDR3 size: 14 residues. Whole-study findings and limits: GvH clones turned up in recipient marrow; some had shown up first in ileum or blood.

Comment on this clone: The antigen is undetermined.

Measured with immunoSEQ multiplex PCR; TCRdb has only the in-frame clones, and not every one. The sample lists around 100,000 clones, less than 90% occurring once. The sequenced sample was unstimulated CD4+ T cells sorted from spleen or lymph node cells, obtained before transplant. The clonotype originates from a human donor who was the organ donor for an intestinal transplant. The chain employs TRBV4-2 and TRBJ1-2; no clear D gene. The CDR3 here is CASSQDLVGSGYTF. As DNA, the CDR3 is TGTGCCAGCAGCCAAGATCTAGTAGGGTCCGGCTACACCTTC.